A selection of T cell receptor beta chains follows, all from one sample in a study of cytomegalovirus exposure and HLA in healthy donors. The table came from immunoSEQ multiplex PCR; TCRdb's copy has only in-frame clones and leaves some out. Found here are 100,000 to 150,000 clones, roughly 89% of them singletons; the top ten hold around 1.1%. Material for sequencing was PBMCs. Source of these receptors: a woman between 18 and 29 years old in good health and CMV-seronegative. Both conserved end residues are part of each CDR3. The D gene is left open where the match is weak. A row's size may be missing; if present it is once, few, many or a size class.

d_gene | abundance | j_gene | v_gene | CDR3nt | CDR3aa
TRBD2 | NA | TRBJ2-1 | TRBV5-6 | TGTGCCAGCAGCTTGGCGACTAGCGGGAGGGCCGAGGAGCAGTTCTTC | CASSLATSGRAEEQFF
NA | few | TRBJ1-3 | TRBV27 | TGTGCCAGCAAACACGACACCATATATTTT | CASKHDTIYF
TRBD1 | NA | TRBJ2-1 | TRBV28 | TGTGCCAGCAGTTTAACTGGACAGGGGGCAGGGGAGCAGTTCTTC | CASSLTGQGAGEQFF
NA | NA | TRBJ1-3 | TRBV18 | TGTGCCAGCTCACCTGGGGCAGACTCTGGAAACACCATATATTTT | CASSPGADSGNTIYF
NA | NA | TRBJ2-1 | TRBV7-2 | TGTGCCAGCAGCCCACTTTCCCCCGGGGACAATGAGCAGTTCTTC | CASSPLSPGDNEQFF
TRBD2 | NA | TRBJ2-1 | TRBV6-6 | TGTGCCAGCAGTCCAACCGGACTAGAGCAGATCTTC | CASSPTGLEQIF
NA | NA | TRBJ1-1 | TRBV18 | TGTGCCAGCTCACCTACAGGGAACACTGAAGCTTTCTTT | CASSPTGNTEAFF
TRBD1 | NA | TRBJ1-2 | TRBV6-5 | TGTGCCAGCACCCCGACAGGGAATACTAACTATGGCTACACCTTC | CASTPTGNTNYGYTF
NA | NA | TRBJ2-7 | TRBV7-8 | TGTGCCAGCAGCTTGAGGTACGAGCAGTACTTC | CASSLRYEQYF
NA | NA | TRBJ2-7 | TRBV11-3 | TGTGCCAGCAGCCACGGAGAATTCTACGAGCAGTACTTC | CASSHGEFYEQYF
TRBD1 | NA | TRBJ1-3 | TRBV10-1 | TGCGCCAGCAGTGGACAGGGGGAAAACACCATATATTTT | CASSGQGENTIYF
NA | once | TRBJ2-6 | TRBV28 | TGTGCCAGCAGGGTGAAACAGGGTATCTCTGGGGCCAACGTCCTGACTTTC | CASRVKQGISGANVLTF
TRBD1 | NA | TRBJ2-2 | TRBV30 | TGTGCCTGGGACGGGACAGGTTTTCGGGGGGAGCTGTTTTTT | CAWDGTGFRGELFF
NA | NA | TRBJ1-6 | TRBV27 | TGTGCCAGCAGTTTAAGGGGACAAAGGGGTATGAGCTCCTATAATTCACCCCTCCACTTT | CASSLRGQRGMSSYNSPLHF
NA | NA | TRBJ1-5 | TRBV6-5 | TGTGCCAGCAGTTACTCAGGGGGGGCAAAACAGCCCCAGCATTTT | CASSYSGGAKQPQHF
TRBD1 | NA | TRBJ1-3 | TRBV4-3 | TGCGCCAGCAGCCAAGGACGGACAGGATCCTACTCTGGAAACACCATATATTTT | CASSQGRTGSYSGNTIYF
NA | NA | TRBJ1-5 | TRBV6-1 | TGTGCCAGCGTCTCGGAGAGGTATCAGCCCCAGCATTTT | CASVSERYQPQHF
TRBD1 | NA | TRBJ2-7 | TRBV30 | TGTGCCTGGGGAACAGGGGGTAAAACCTACGAGCAGTACTTC | CAWGTGGKTYEQYF
TRBD2 | NA | TRBJ2-5 | TRBV29-1 | TGCAGCGTTGATTCGGGGGGGGAGACCCAGTACTTC | CSVDSGGETQYF
NA | NA | TRBJ2-7 | TRBV6-6 | TGTGCCAGCGCTAGGTATCTACCACCGCAGTACTTC | CASARYLPPQYF
TRBD2 | NA | TRBJ2-7 | TRBV6-6 | TGTGCCAGCAGTTGGGGGGGGAGCTCCTACGAGCAGTACTTC | CASSWGGSSYEQYF
NA | few | TRBJ1-1 | TRBV7-9 | TGTGCCAGCAGCTTAGGGCAGTATGAAGCTTTCTTT | CASSLGQYEAFF
TRBD2 | NA | TRBJ2-5 | TRBV7-9 | TGTGCCAGCAGCCTAGCGGGGAGCTGGGAGACCCAGTACTTC | CASSLAGSWETQYF
TRBD2 | once | TRBJ2-5 | TRBV9 | TGTGCCAGCAGCGTAGGCGGACTAGATGGCCAAGAGACCCAGTACTTC | CASSVGGLDGQETQYF
TRBD1 | NA | TRBJ2-7 | TRBV28 | TGTGCCAGCAGTTTCCCAGGGGGCCCTACTTACGAGCAGTACTTC | CASSFPGGPTYEQYF
NA | NA | TRBJ2-1 | TRBV20-1 | TGCAGTGCTAGGGTCGGGAATGAGCAGTTCTTC | CSARVGNEQFF
NA | once | TRBJ1-3 | TRBV5-1 | TGCGCCAGCAGCTTGGAGGGGCTGATCTCTGGAAACACCATATATTTT | CASSLEGLISGNTIYF
TRBD2 | NA | TRBJ2-1 | TRBV25-1 | TGTGCCAGCAGTAGACTTACTAGCGGATCCTACAATGAGCAGTTCTTC | CASSRLTSGSYNEQFF
NA | NA | TRBJ1-4 | TRBV10-2 | TGCGCCAGCAGTGTAGGAGATGAAAAACTGTTTTTT | CASSVGDEKLFF
NA | NA | TRBJ1-5 | TRBV15 | TGTGCCACCAGCAGAGATGGTGGGTCGGGTCAGCCCCAGCATTTT | CATSRDGGSGQPQHF
TRBD1 | NA | TRBJ2-3 | TRBV6-5 | TGTGCCAGCAGCTACCGACAGGGGGCCTCAGATACGCAGTATTTT | CASSYRQGASDTQYF
TRBD2 | NA | TRBJ2-1 | TRBV4-1 | TGCGCCAGCAGCCCCACTAGCGCTGAGCAGTTCTTC | CASSPTSAEQFF
TRBD2 | NA | TRBJ2-7 | TRBV27 | TGTGCCAGCAGTTTATTGGCGGGAGAGGCCTACGAGCAGTACTTC | CASSLLAGEAYEQYF
NA | NA | TRBJ2-5 | TRBV10-2 | TGCGCCAGCTCTGCGGGGATGGAGACCCAGTACTTC | CASSAGMETQYF
NA | NA | TRBJ1-2 | TRBV5-5 | TGTGCCAGCAGCTTGCTGCAGGATACTGGTTTC | CASSLLQDTGF
NA | once | TRBJ1-2 | TRBV18 | TGTGCCAGCTCACCACCAAGGCAGGGACTAACTAACTATGGCTACACCTTC | CASSPPRQGLTNYGYTF
TRBD2 | NA | TRBJ2-5 | TRBV29-1 | TGCAGCGTTCTTGTCGGGGGGGGACAAGAGACCCAGTACTTC | CSVLVGGGQETQYF